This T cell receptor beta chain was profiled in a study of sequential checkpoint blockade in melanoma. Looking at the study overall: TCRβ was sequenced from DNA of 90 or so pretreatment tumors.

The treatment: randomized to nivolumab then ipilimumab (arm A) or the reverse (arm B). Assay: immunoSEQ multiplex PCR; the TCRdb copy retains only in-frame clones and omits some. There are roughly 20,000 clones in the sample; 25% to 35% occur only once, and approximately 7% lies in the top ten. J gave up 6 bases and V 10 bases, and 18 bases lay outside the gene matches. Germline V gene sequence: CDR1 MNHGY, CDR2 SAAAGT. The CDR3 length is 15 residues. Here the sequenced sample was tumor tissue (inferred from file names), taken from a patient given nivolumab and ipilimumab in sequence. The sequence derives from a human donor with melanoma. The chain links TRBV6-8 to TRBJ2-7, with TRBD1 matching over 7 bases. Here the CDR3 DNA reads TGTGCCATCAGCGAGAGATTACAGGGGAGAGGCGAGCAGTACTTC. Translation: CAISERLQGRGEQYF.